The rows below give T cell receptor beta chains drawn from one sample of a study of regulatory T cells in long-lasting Graves disease. TCRdb analysed the multiplex PCR reads with MiXCR anew, one entry per CDR3 protein. The profile shows a few hundred thousand distinct CDR3 sequences, 15% to 20% of them singletons. These data are also associated with another study on T cells in Graves' hyperthyroidism and ophthalmopathy.

Sequenced material: peripheral blood mononuclear cells (PBMCs), taken at new diagnosis, from a patient treated with antithyroid drugs. Receptors were obtained from a woman aged 18-29 years with Graves disease. CDR3s include the opening cysteine and the closing phenylalanine or tryptophan. The order of the fields is CDR3 DNA, CDR3 protein, D gene, J gene, clone size, V gene. D genes are given only for firm matches. Expanded clones are given a class, and other clones once, few, many or no size at all.

TGTGCCAGCAGTTTACTAGCGGGAATGTCCTACAATGAGCAGTTCTTC | CASSLLAGMSYNEQFF | TRBD2 | TRBJ2-1 | many | TRBV28
TGTGCCAGCAGCTCCGGGACAGCCTCGACTACCCGCATCCCTTATGAGCAGTTCTTC | CASSSGTASTTRIPYEQFF | TRBD1 | TRBJ2-1 | few | TRBV7-3
TGTGCCAGCAGTTTACCAGCGGGAGTCTTATCAGAGACCCAGTACTTC | CASSLPAGVLSETQYF | TRBD2 | TRBJ2-5 | many | TRBV28
TGTGCCAGCTCACCAAAGACCGCCACAGATACGCAGTATTTT | CASSPKTATDTQYF | . | TRBJ2-3 | . | TRBV18
TGTGCCAGCAGTTCCGCAATTGAGGATACGCAGTATTTT | CASSSAIEDTQYF | . | TRBJ2-3 | many | TRBV27
TGTGCCAGCAGTTACTCAAGAGGCTTTCTAACAGGGTCCTACGAGCAGTACTTC | CASSYSRGFLTGSYEQYF | . | TRBJ2-7 | many | TRBV6-5
TGTGCCAGCAGCCTGACCAGGGCTGGAAACACCATATATTTT | CASSLTRAGNTIYF | . | TRBJ1-3 | few | TRBV11-2
TGTGCCAGCAGCTTAGATCGGGGCGTTGAGCAGTACTTC | CASSLDRGVEQYF | . | TRBJ2-7 | many | TRBV11-2
TGTGCCAGCAGCCCCATCAGGGGCGAGCAGTACTTC | CASSPIRGEQYF | . | TRBJ2-7 | many | TRBV3-1
TGTGCCAGCAACGCGGACAGCTCCTACGAGCAGTACTTC | CASNADSSYEQYF | . | TRBJ2-7 | few | TRBV6-2/TRBV6-3
TGTGCCAGCAGCATTTCCCAGGGGAAGGGCAACTATGGCTACACCTTC | CASSISQGKGNYGYTF | . | TRBJ1-2 | many | TRBV7-9
TGTGCCAGCAGCCAAGAACCCCAGGTTATCATGAACACTGAAGCTTTCTTT | CASSQEPQVIMNTEAFF | . | TRBJ1-1 | many | TRBV4-2
TGTGCCAGCAGGCCGCCGGGGCAAGAGACCCAGTACTTC | CASRPPGQETQYF | . | TRBJ2-5 | few | TRBV28
TGTGCCAGCAGCTTAGTTCCAAGCTCCTACGATCAGTACTTC | CASSLVPSSYDQYF | . | TRBJ2-4 | . | TRBV7-9
TGTGCCAGCAGCTTAGCCCCAACCGGGACAGGCCAAGAGACCCAGTACTTC | CASSLAPTGTGQETQYF | TRBD1 | TRBJ2-5 | many | TRBV11-2
TGTGCCAGCAGCCGAAGTCAAAGCTCCTACAATGAGCAGTTCTTC | CASSRSQSSYNEQFF | . | TRBJ2-1 | . | TRBV7-2
TGCGCCAGCAGCTTGTTTGGGAAGGATACGCAGTATTTT | CASSLFGKDTQYF | . | TRBJ2-3 | few | TRBV5-1
TGTGCCAGCAGCCTGTGGGACAGGAGAAATGAAAAACTGTTTTTT | CASSLWDRRNEKLFF | TRBD1 | TRBJ1-4 | . | TRBV7-2
TGTGCCAGCAGCCAAGAATCTAGCGGCTCCTACGAGCAGTACTTC | CASSQESSGSYEQYF | TRBD2 | TRBJ2-7 | many | TRBV4-2
TGTGCCATCAGTGACGATGCCGAGGGGAAGGATACGCAGTATTTT | CAISDDAEGKDTQYF | . | TRBJ2-3 | many | TRBV10-3
TGTGCCAGTAGGAGTGAAAGGGTACGCTCACCCCTCCACTTT | CASRSERVRSPLHF | . | TRBJ1-6 | . | TRBV19
TGTGCCAGTAGTATCTCGGCGCCCCGCAGGAACTACGAGCAGTACTTC | CASSISAPRRNYEQYF | . | TRBJ2-7 | . | TRBV19
TGCGCCAGCAGCCCATGGGAGGGCGGACTTAGCACAGATACGCAGTATTTT | CASSPWEGGLSTDTQYF | TRBD2 | TRBJ2-3 | many | TRBV5-1
TGTGCCAGCACTAATCCCGGGACTAGCGTTTACGAGCAGTACTTC | CASTNPGTSVYEQYF | TRBD2 | TRBJ2-7 | few | TRBV5-5
TGTGCCAGCTCAAAGACCGGGACAGCTGGGGGAGAGCAGTACTTC | CASSKTGTAGGEQYF | TRBD1 | TRBJ2-7 | few | TRBV5-4
TGTGCCAGCTCACAACACCTGAACACTGAAGCTTTCTTT | CASSQHLNTEAFF | . | TRBJ1-1 | many | TRBV18
TGTGCCAGCTCCAATGGGGGTTTTACTCCTTATTCCTACGAGCAGTACTTC | CASSNGGFTPYSYEQYF | . | TRBJ2-7 | many | TRBV2
TGTGCCTGGAGTGAAGGGACAGCCGGCTACACCTTC | CAWSEGTAGYTF | TRBD1 | TRBJ1-2 | . | TRBV30
TGCAGTGCCAGTTCGTTAGGACTAGCGGGGATTAACTACAATGAGCAGTTCTTC | CSASSLGLAGINYNEQFF | TRBD2 | TRBJ2-1 | few | TRBV20-1